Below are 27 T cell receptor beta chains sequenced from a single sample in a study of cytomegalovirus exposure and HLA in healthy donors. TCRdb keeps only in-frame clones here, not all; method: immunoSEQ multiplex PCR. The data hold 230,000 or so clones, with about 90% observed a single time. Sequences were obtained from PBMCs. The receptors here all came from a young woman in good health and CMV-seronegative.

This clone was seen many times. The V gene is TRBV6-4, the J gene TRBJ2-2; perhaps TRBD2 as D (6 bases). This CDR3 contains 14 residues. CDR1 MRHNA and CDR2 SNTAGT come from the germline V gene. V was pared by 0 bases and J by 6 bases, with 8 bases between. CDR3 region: CASSDSGGAGELFF. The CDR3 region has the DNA TGTGCCAGCAGTGACTCTGGAGGGGCCGGGGAGCTGTTTTTT.

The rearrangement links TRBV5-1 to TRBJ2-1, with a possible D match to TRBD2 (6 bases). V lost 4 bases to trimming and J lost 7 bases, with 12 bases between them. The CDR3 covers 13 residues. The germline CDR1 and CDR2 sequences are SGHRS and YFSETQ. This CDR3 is CASSPGGFNEQFF. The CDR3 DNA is TGCGCCAGCAGCCCCGGGGGATTTAATGAGCAGTTCTTC.

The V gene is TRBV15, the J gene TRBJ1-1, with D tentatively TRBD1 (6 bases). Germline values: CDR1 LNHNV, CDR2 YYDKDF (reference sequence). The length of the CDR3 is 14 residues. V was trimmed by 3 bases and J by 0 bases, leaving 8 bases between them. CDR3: CATSRGHMNTEAFF. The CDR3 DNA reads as TGTGCCACCAGCAGGGGACACATGAACACTGAAGCTTTCTTT.

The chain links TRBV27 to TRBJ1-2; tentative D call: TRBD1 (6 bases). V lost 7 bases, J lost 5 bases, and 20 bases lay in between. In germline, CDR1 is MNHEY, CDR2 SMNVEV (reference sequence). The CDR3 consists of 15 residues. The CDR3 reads CASKLNRDPYYGYTF. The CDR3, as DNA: TGTGCCAGCAAACTTAACAGGGATCCCTATTATGGCTACACCTTC.

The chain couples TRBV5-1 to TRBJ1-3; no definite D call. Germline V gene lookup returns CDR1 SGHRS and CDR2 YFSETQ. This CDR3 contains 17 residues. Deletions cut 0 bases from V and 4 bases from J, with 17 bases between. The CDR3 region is CASSLANGWAAGNTIYF. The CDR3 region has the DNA TGCGCCAGCAGCTTGGCCAATGGGTGGGCCGCGGGAAACACCATATATTTT. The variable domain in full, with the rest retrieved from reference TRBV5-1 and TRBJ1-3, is KAGVTQTPRYLIKTRGQQVTLSCSPISGHRSVSWYQQTPGQGLQFLFEYFSETQRNKGNFPGRFSGRQFSNSRSEMNVSTLELGDSALYLCASSLANGWAAGNTIYFGEGSWLTVV.

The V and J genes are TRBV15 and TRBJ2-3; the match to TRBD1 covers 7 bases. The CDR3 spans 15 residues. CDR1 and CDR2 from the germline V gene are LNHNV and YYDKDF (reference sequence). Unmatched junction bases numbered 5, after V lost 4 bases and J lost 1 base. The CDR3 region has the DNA TGTGCCACCAGCATGAAGGGGGCAGGCACAGATACGCAGTATTTT. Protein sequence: CATSMKGAGTDTQYF.

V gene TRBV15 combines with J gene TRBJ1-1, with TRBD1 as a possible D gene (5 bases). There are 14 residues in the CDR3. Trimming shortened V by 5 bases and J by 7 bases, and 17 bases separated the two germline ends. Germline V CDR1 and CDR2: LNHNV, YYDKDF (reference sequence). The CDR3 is CATSPPGGGVEAFF. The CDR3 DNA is TGTGCCACCAGCCCCCCGGGAGGAGGGGTTGAAGCTTTCTTT.

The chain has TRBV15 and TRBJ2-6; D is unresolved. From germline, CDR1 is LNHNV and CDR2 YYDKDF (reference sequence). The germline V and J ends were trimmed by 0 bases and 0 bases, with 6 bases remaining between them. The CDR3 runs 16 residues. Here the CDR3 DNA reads TGTGCCACCAGCAGAGAGGCTGGCTCTGGGGCCAACGTCCTGACTTTC. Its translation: CATSREAGSGANVLTF.

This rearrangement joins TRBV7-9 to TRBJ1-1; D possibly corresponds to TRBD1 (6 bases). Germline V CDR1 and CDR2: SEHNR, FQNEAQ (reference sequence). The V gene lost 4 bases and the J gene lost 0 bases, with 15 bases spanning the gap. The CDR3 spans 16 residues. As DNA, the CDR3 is TGTGCCAGCAGCTCAAGGCGGACAGCCATGAACACTGAAGCTTTCTTT. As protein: CASSSRRTAMNTEAFF.

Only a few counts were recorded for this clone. This CDR3 is CSVEDFRASGRSSYNEQFF. The CDR3 DNA reads TGCAGCGTTGAAGATTTTCGGGCTAGCGGGAGGAGCTCCTACAATGAGCAGTTCTTC. The chain is built from TRBV29-1 and TRBJ2-1; 11 nucleotides match TRBD2. Germline CDR1 is SQVTM and CDR2 is ANQGSEA. This CDR3 region has 19 residues. With 0 bases clipped from V and 0 bases from J, the junction kept 10 bases outside the gene matches.

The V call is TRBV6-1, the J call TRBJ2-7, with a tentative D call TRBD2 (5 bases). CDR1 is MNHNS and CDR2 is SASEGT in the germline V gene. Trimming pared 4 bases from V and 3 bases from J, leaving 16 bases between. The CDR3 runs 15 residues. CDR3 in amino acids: CASSVGSDGVYEQYF. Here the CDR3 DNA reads TGTGCCAGCAGTGTTGGCTCAGACGGGGTCTACGAGCAGTACTTC.

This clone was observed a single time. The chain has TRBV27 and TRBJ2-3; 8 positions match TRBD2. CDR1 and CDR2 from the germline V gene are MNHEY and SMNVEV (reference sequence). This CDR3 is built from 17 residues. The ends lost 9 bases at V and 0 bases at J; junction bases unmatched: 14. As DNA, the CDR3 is TGTGCCAGATGGGCGGGAGGCCTCTACTCAAGCACAGATACGCAGTATTTT. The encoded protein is CARWAGGLYSSTDTQYF.

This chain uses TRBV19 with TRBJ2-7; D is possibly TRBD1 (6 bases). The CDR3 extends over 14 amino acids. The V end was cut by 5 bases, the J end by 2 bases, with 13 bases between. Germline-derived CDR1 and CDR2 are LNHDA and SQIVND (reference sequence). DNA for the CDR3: TGTGCCAGTAGTTCCCGACAGGAACCCTACGAGCAGTACTTC. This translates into CASSSRQEPYEQYF. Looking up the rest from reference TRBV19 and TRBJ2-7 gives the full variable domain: DGGITQSPKYLFRKEGQNVTLSCEQNLNHDAMYWYRQDPGQGLRLIYYSQIVNDFQKGDIAEGYSVSREKKESFPLTVTSAQKNPTAFYLCASSSRQEPYEQYFGPGTRLTVT.

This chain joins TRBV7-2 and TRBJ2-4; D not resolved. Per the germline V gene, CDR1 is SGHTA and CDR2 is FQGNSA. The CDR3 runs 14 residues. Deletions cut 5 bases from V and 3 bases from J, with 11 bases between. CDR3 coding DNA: TGTGCCAGCAGCCCTGACTGGTACAAAAACATTCAGTACTTC. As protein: CASSPDWYKNIQYF.

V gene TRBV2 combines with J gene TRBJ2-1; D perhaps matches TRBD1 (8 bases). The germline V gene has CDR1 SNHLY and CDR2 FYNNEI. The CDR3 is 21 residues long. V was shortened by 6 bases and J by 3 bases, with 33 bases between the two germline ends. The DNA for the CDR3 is TGTGCCAGCAGCCTCCGCGGGGGCAGGGGGCCTAAGGGGGGAAGCTACAATGAGCAGTTCTTC. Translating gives CASSLRGGRGPKGGSYNEQFF. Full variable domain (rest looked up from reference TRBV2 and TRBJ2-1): EPEVTQTPSHQVTQMGQEVILRCVPISNHLYFYWYRQILGQKVEFLVSFYNNEISEKSEIFDDQFSVERPDGSNFTLKIRSTKLEDSAMYFCASSLRGGRGPKGGSYNEQFFGPGTRLTVL.

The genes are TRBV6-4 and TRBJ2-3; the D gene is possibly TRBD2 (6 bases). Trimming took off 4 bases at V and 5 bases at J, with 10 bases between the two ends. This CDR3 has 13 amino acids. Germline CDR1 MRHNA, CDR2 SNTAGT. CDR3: CASSGEDGDTQYF. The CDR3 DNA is TGTGCCAGCAGTGGGGAGGACGGAGATACGCAGTATTTT.

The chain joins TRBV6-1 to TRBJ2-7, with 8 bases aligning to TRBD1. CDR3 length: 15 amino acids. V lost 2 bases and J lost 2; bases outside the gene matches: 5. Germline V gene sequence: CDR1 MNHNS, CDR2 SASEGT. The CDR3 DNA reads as TGTGCCAGCAGTGAATTAACAGGGGGGACCTACGAGCAGTACTTC. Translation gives CASSELTGGTYEQYF.

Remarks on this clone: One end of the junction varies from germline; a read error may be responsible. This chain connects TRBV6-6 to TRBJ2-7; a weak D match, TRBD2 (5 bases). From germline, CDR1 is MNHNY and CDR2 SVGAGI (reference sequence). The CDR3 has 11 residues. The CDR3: CASSYLGETNF. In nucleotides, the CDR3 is TGTGCCAGCAGTTATCTCGGGGAGACAAACTTC.

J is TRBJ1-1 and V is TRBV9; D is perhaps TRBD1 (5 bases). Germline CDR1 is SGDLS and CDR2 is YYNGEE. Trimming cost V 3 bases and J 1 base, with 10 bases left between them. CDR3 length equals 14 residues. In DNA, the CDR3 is TGTGCCAGCAGCGGGATTCAGGGGAACACTGAAGCTTTCTTT. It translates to CASSGIQGNTEAFF.

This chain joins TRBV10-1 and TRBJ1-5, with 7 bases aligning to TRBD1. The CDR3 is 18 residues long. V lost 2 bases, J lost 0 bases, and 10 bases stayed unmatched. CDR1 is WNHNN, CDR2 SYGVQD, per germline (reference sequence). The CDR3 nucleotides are TGCGCCAGCAGTGAGGTGACAGGGCAAATTTATAGCAATCAGCCCCAGCATTTT. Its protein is CASSEVTGQIYSNQPQHF.

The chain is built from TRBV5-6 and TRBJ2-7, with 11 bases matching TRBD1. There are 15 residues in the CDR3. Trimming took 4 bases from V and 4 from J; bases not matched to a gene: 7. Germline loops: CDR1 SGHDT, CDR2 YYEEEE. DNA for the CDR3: TGTGCCAGCAGCAGAAGGGACAGGGGGGTATACGAGCAGTACTTC. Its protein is CASSRRDRGVYEQYF.

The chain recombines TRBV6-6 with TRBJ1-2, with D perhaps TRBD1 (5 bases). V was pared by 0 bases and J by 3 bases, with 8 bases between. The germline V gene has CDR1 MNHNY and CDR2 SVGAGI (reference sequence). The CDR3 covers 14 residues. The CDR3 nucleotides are TGTGCCAGCAGTTACTCGAGCAGGGACTATGGCTACACCTTC. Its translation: CASSYSSRDYGYTF.

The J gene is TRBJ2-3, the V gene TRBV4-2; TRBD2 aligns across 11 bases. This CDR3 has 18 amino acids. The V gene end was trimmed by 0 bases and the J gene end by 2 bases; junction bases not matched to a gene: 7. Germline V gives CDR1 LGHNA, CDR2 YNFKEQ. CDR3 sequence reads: CASSQEVAGGEDTDTQYF. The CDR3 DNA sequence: TGTGCCAGCAGCCAAGAGGTAGCGGGAGGGGAAGACACAGATACGCAGTATTTT.

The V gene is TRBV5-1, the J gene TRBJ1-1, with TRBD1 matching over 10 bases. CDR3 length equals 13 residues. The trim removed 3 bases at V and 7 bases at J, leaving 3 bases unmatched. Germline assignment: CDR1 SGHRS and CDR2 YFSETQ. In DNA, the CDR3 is TGCGCCAGCAGCTGGGACAGGGGCTTTGAAGCTTTCTTT. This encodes CASSWDRGFEAFF.

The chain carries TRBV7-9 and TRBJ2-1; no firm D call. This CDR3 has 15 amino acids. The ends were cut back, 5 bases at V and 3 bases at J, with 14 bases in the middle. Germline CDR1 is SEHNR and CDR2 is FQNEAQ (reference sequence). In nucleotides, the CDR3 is TGTGCCAGCAGCCCATTGCAAGCTAACTACAATGAGCAGTTCTTC. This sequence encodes CASSPLQANYNEQFF.

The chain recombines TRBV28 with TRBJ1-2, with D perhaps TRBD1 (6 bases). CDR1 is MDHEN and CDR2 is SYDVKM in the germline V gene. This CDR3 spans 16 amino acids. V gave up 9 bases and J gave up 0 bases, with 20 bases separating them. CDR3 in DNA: TGTGCCAGTAAACGATCCCCCAGGGGAGCTAACTATGGCTACACCTTC. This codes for CASKRSPRGANYGYTF.

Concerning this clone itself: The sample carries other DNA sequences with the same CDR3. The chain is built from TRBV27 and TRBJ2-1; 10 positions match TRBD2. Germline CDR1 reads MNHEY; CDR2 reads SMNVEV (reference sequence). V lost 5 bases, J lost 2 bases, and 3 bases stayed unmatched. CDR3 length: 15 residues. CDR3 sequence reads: CASSTLAGAYNEQFF. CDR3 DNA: TGTGCCAGCAGTACTCTAGCGGGGGCCTACAATGAGCAGTTCTTC.